This T cell receptor (beta chain) was found in a study of T cells in Graves' hyperthyroidism and ophthalmopathy. Patients having uncontrolled infection, another autoimmune disease, pregnancy or lactation were not included. From less than 13 ml of fresh peripheral blood, PBMCs were isolated. TCR beta CDR3 regions were amplified from RNA transcripts. Researchers ran a first-round RT-PCR on the TCR CDR3 using the HTBI primer set. MiXCR was run by TCRdb on the multiplex PCR reads, yielding one entry per CDR3 protein. The repertoire holds roughly 350,000 distinct CDR3 sequences, with roughly 14% as singletons. This clonotype occurred many times. From germline, CDR1 is MDHEN and CDR2 SYDVKM. This CDR3 is 14 amino acids long. Deletions cut 9 bases from V and 1 base from J, with 16 bases between.

The receptor comes from a woman in her thirties with Graves' hyperthyroidism. The specimen was blood. The rearrangement uses TRBV28 and TRBJ2-7, with a tentative D call TRBD2 (5 bases). The CDR3: CASWRSGGSYEQYF. In DNA form, the CDR3 reads TGTGCCAGTTGGAGGTCAGGCGGATCCTACGAGCAGTACTTC.